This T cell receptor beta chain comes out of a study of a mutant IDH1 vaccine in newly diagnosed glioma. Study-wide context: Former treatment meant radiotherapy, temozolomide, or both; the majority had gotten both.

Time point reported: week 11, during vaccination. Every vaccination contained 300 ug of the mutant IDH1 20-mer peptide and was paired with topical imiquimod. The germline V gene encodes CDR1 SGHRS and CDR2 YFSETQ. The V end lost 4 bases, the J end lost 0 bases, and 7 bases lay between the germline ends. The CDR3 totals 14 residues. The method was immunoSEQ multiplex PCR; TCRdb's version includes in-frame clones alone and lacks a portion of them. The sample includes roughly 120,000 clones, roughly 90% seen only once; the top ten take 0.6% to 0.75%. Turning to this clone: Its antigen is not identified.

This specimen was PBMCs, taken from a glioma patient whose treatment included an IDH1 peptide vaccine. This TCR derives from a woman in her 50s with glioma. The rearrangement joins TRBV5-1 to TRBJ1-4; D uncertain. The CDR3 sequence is CASSGDSTNEKLFF. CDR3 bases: TGCGCCAGCAGCGGAGACTCAACTAATGAAAAACTGTTTTTT.